Included here is one T cell receptor beta chain sequence, with context. The sample originates from a study of blood T cell repertoires in COVID-19. Study in general: Donors in the United States, Italy and Spain gave samples during acute or convalescent COVID-19. From T cells, B-cell-depleted T cells, or PBMCs came the material, which was cDNA or gDNA.

Methods used by the authors: Amplified reference gene primers provided the basis for estimating nucleated cell counts. The protocol was immunoSEQ multiplex PCR, while the TCRdb copy is restricted to in-frame clones and leaves out a portion. D and trimming were read from the DNA, whereas the V and J calls and clone size are those reported in that table. The sample includes about 94,000 clones, over 65% of them seen just once. Patients in Seattle were enrolled during active infection, then followed longitudinally. CDR1 GTSNPN and CDR2 SVGIG come from the germline V gene (reference sequence). Trimming at V came to 1 base and at J to 2 bases, leaving 11 bases not matched to a gene. CDR3 length: 16 amino acids.

The chain couples TRBV30 to TRBJ2-7; 7 bases fit TRBD1. The source of this sequence is a man in his 70s with COVID-19, enrolled during active disease. The sample comprised peripheral blood. In DNA, the CDR3 is TGTGCCTGGAGTGGATTGGGACAGATACATACCTACGAGCAGTACTTC. Residues: CAWSGLGQIHTYEQYF.